Shown below are 12 T cell receptor beta chains from a single sample sequenced in a study of blood T cell repertoires in COVID-19. The repertoire was sequenced with immunoSEQ multiplex PCR; TCRdb's copy has only in-frame clones and lacks some. The sample yields more than 85,000 clones, nearly 90% seen once. Sequencing was performed on peripheral blood. The source is a man in his forties or fifties with active COVID-19.

V and J are TRBV6-1 and TRBJ1-1; weak D call: TRBD1 (5 bases). CDR1 and CDR2 from the germline V gene are MNHNS and SASEGT. The CDR3 is made up of 18 amino acids. The ends were cut back, 0 bases at V and 5 bases at J, with 22 bases in the middle. CDR3 in DNA: TGTGCCAGCAGTGAAGCGCTTCGGGGCTTCGGTCGGGAGACTGAAGCTTTCTTT. Amino acid sequence: CASSEALRGFGRETEAFF.

As for this clone: Other DNA variants within this sample encode the same CDR3. This chain links TRBV6-4 with TRBJ1-1, with a possible D match to TRBD1 (5 bases). Germline-derived CDR1 and CDR2 are MRHNA and SNTAGT. The CDR3 runs to 13 residues. With 5 bases removed from V and 0 bases from J, the gap between germline ends came to 7 bases. The CDR3, as DNA: TGTGCCAGCAGTCCGGGGGTGAACACTGAAGCTTTCTTT. Protein product: CASSPGVNTEAFF.

This chain uses TRBV12-3 or TRBV12-4 with TRBJ1-6; D possibly corresponds to TRBD1 (6 bases). V gave up 4 bases and J gave up 13 bases, with 14 bases separating them. The CDR3 length is 13 residues. This CDR3 is CASSSQQGFPLHF. DNA for the CDR3: TGTGCCAGCAGTTCCCAACAGGGCTTTCCCCTCCACTTT.

In nucleotides, the CDR3 is TGTGCCAGCAGCCAACCTACAGGGGAAGCTTTCTTT. This gives the protein CASSQPTGEAFF. J is TRBJ1-1 and V is TRBV3-1 (or the pseudogene TRBV3-2), with a tentative D call TRBD1 (6 bases). Trimming took 2 bases from V and 8 from J, leaving 9 bases between them. CDR3 size: 12 residues. Germline V lookup: CDR1 LGHDT, CDR2 YNNKEL (reference sequence).

V gene TRBV11-2 combines with J gene TRBJ2-3; D might be TRBD2 (7 bases). V was clipped by 2 bases and J by 2 bases, with 23 bases between them. The CDR3 is 19 amino acids. Germline V CDR1 and CDR2: SGHAT, FQNNGV. CDR3 sequence reads: CASSLPAVGGGASTDTQYF. For the CDR3, the DNA is TGTGCCAGCAGCTTACCCGCCGTTGGCGGGGGCGCGTCCACAGATACGCAGTATTTT.

The chain is built from TRBV2 and TRBJ2-3; TRBD1 matches 9 bases. J was trimmed by 4 bases and V by 8 bases; bases with no gene match: 7. The CDR3 totals 14 residues. Germline V lookup: CDR1 SNHLY, CDR2 FYNNEI. CDR3 coding DNA: TGTGCCAGCCTCCCGGGACAGGGATCAGATACGCAGTATTTT. The encoded protein is CASLPGQGSDTQYF.

This chain uses TRBV9 with TRBJ2-2; D gene ambiguous. CDR3 length: 12 amino acids. The V and J ends lost 3 bases and 4 bases respectively, with 4 bases between them. Germline values: CDR1 SGDLS, CDR2 YYNGEE. CDR3: CASSGLTGELFF. The CDR3 DNA follows: TGTGCCAGCAGCGGGCTCACCGGGGAGCTGTTTTTT.

The rearrangement joins TRBV4-2 to TRBJ1-2; possibly TRBD1 for D (6 bases). The CDR3 covers 15 residues. The V end was cut by 0 bases, the J end by 4 bases, with 12 bases between. CDR1 and CDR2 (germline): LGHNA, YNFKEQ. CDR3 sequence reads: CASSQDPLGGYGYTF. The CDR3 DNA is TGTGCCAGCAGCCAAGATCCGCTAGGGGGCTATGGCTACACCTTC.

The V and J genes are TRBV19 and TRBJ1-1; D possibly corresponds to TRBD1 (5 bases). The length of the CDR3 is 15 residues. Trimming left V 7 bases short and J 1 base short, with 16 bases between. In germline, CDR1 is LNHDA, CDR2 SQIVND (reference sequence). CDR3 in DNA: TGTGCCAGTAACCACCCAGCAACAGGGAACACTGAAGCTTTCTTT. Translation: CASNHPATGNTEAFF.

J is TRBJ2-5 and V is TRBV7-9, with 7 bases aligning to TRBD2. The CDR3 has 14 residues. V shed 0 bases, J shed 4 bases, and the junction held 2 bases outside the gene matches. Germline V CDR1 and CDR2: SEHNR, FQNEAQ (reference sequence). CDR3 nucleotides: TGTGCCAGCAGCTTAGCGGGAGGGTCAGAGACCCAGTACTTC. This sequence encodes CASSLAGGSETQYF.

As to this clone: This sample includes further DNA sequences coding for the same CDR3. The chain carries TRBV18 and TRBJ1-1; 8 bases align to TRBD1. Trimming cost V 3 bases and J 3 bases; bases outside gene matches: 0. From germline, CDR1 is KGHSH and CDR2 LQKENI. The CDR3 totals 13 residues. The CDR3 DNA reads TGTGCCAGCTCACCGGGACAGGACACTGAAGCTTTCTTT. This sequence encodes CASSPGQDTEAFF.

This clone appeared a few times. The chain is built from TRBV6-5 and TRBJ1-1; weak D call: TRBD1 (6 bases). V was shortened by 2 bases and J by 10 bases, with 17 bases between the two germline ends. CDR1 is MNHEY, CDR2 SVGAGI, per germline. This CDR3 contains 14 residues. CDR3 region: CASSYVSGGAGAFF. CDR3 nucleotides: TGTGCCAGCAGTTACGTGTCGGGGGGCGCGGGAGCTTTCTTT.